A selection of T cell receptor beta chains follows, all from one sample in a study of blood T cell repertoires in COVID-19. Measured with immunoSEQ multiplex PCR; TCRdb has only the in-frame clones, and not every one. The sample has a few hundred thousand clones; around 90% are singletons. Sequenced sample: peripheral blood. These receptor sequences come from a man aged 18 to 35 with COVID-19, enrolled during active disease. Both conserved end residues are part of each CDR3. The D gene is left open where the match is weak.

d_call j_call v_call cdr3_nt cdr3_aa
TRBD1 TRBJ1-4 TRBV9 TGTGCCAGCAGCCCAACCGGGACAGCAAATGAAAAACTGTTTTTT CASSPTGTANEKLFF
- TRBJ1-3 TRBV29-1 TGCAGCGTTGGCCACAGGGATGGAAACACCATATATTTT CSVGHRDGNTIYF
- TRBJ2-6 TRBV11-2 TGTGCCAGCAGCTTAGTGGGCAGGCCTGGGGCCAACGTCCTGACTTTC CASSLVGRPGANVLTF
TRBD2 TRBJ2-7 TRBV13 TGTGCCAGCAGCTTCGGTAGCGGGGACTCCTACGAGCAGTACTTC CASSFGSGDSYEQYF
- TRBJ2-3 TRBV2 TGTGCCAGCACCATGGTAATAGCGGGCACAGATACGCAGTATTTT CASTMVIAGTDTQYF
- TRBJ2-4 TRBV5-1 TGCGCCAGCAGCGCCTCACAGGGTGATCGTGCCAAAAACATTCAGTACTTC CASSASQGDRAKNIQYF
TRBD2 TRBJ2-7 TRBV6-5 TGTGCCAGCAGTCAGGGACTAGCGGGGGCCTACGAGCAGTACTTC CASSQGLAGAYEQYF
- TRBJ1-6 TRBV2 TGTGCCAGCAGCCAAACCAGCGGGGGGGCCTCGAATAATTCACCCCTCCACTTT CASSQTSGGASNNSPLHF
TRBD2 TRBJ2-2 TRBV6-4 TGTGCCAGCAGTGCAGCCAGCGGGGGGGGCACCGGGGAGCTGTTTTTT CASSAASGGGTGELFF
- TRBJ2-3 TRBV3-1/TRBV3-2 TGTGCCAGCAGCCAAGCTAGCGCCAAAATCGCAGATACGCAGTATTTT CASSQASAKIADTQYF
TRBD1 TRBJ2-7 TRBV19 TGTGCCAGCCGCTATGGGACAGGGGCTTCCTACGAGCAGTACTTC CASRYGTGASYEQYF
- TRBJ2-2 TRBV5-6 TGTGCCAGCAGGGGCCAAATTAACACCGGGGAGCTGTTTTTT CASRGQINTGELFF